A selection of T cell receptor beta chains follows, all from one sample in a study of CD8 T cells in Susac syndrome. MiXCR was run by TCRdb on the immunoSEQ multiplex PCR reads, yielding one entry per CDR3 protein. The sample consists of about 120,000 distinct CDR3 sequences, around 93% of them appearing once. Sequenced material: CD8+ T cells from PBMCs. These receptors were collected from a human donor in good health. Each CDR3 is given with its conserved first and last residue. D genes are given only for firm matches. A clone size is listed for some rows: how often the clone was seen (once, few, many), or a class if it is expanded.

V gene	J gene	D gene	clone size	CDR3 protein	CDR3 DNA
TRBV5-1	TRBJ1-1	NA	once	CASSWRAKNTEAFF	TGCGCCAGCAGCTGGAGGGCCAAGAACACTGAAGCTTTCTTT
TRBV4-3	TRBJ1-1	NA	NA	CASSQEGERNTEAFF	TGCGCCAGCAGCCAAGAGGGTGAACGAAACACTGAAGCTTTCTTT
TRBV29-1	TRBJ1-2	TRBD1	NA	CSADRGEGYTF	TGCAGCGCCGACAGGGGCGAGGGCTACACCTTC
TRBV6-2/TRBV6-3	TRBJ2-7	NA	NA	CASTLSIRDKYEQYF	TGTGCCAGCACCCTAAGTATTCGGGACAAGTACGAGCAGTACTTC
TRBV6-5	TRBJ1-1	NA	once	CASSYSRVGLAFF	TGTGCCAGCAGTTACTCCCGCGTGGGTCTGGCTTTCTTT
TRBV7-2	TRBJ1-6	NA	NA	CASSAGTGSNSPLHF	TGTGCCAGCAGCGCGGGAACAGGGAGTAATTCACCCCTCCACTTT
TRBV6-5	TRBJ2-1	NA	once	CASRKSSYNEQFF	TGTGCCAGCCGGAAGAGCTCTTACAATGAGCAGTTCTTC
TRBV20-1	TRBJ2-7	NA	NA	CSGTGSYEQYF	TGCAGTGGAACAGGTTCCTACGAGCAGTACTTC
TRBV2	TRBJ1-2	NA	once	CASSYTGHTF	TGTGCCAGCAGCTACACGGGCCACACCTTC
TRBV27	TRBJ2-1	TRBD2	NA	CASSFSGRNYNEQFF	TGTGCCAGCAGTTTTAGCGGGAGAAACTATAATGAGCAGTTCTTC
TRBV7-2	TRBJ1-2	NA	NA	CASSPRRGGYTF	TGTGCCAGCAGCCCTCGACGAGGAGGCTACACCTTC
TRBV7-6	TRBJ1-1	NA	NA	CASSLEGWDTEAFF	TGTGCCAGCAGCTTAGAGGGTTGGGACACTGAAGCTTTCTTT
TRBV20-1	TRBJ1-5	NA	NA	CSAPAWVGSSNQPQHF	TGCAGTGCCCCGGCTTGGGTGGGGTCTAGCAATCAGCCCCAGCATTTT
TRBV27	TRBJ2-7	NA	NA	CASSLRFGGYEQYF	TGTGCCAGCAGTTTAAGGTTCGGGGGCTACGAGCAGTACTTC
TRBV14	TRBJ2-2	NA	NA	CASSPYLTGELFF	TGTGCCAGCAGCCCCTACTTAACCGGGGAGCTGTTTTTT
TRBV3-1	TRBJ2-3	NA	NA	CASQTGRRTDTQYF	TGTGCCAGCCAAACGGGGCGTCGGACAGATACGCAGTATTTT
TRBV20-1	TRBJ2-1	TRBD2	NA	CSARGLAGPGNEQFF	TGCAGTGCTAGGGGACTAGCGGGGCCCGGCAATGAGCAGTTCTTC
TRBV19	TRBJ2-6	TRBD2	NA	CATSGQPSGANVLTF	TGTGCCACTAGCGGTCAGCCCTCTGGGGCCAACGTCCTGACTTTC
TRBV6-6	TRBJ2-2	NA	NA	CASNRGVDTGELFF	TGTGCCAGCAATAGGGGCGTAGACACCGGGGAGCTGTTTTTT
TRBV9	TRBJ1-1	NA	NA	CASSEIPLWQDQLSTTEAFF	TGTGCCAGCAGCGAGATACCCCTTTGGCAGGACCAACTAAGCACGACTGAAGCTTTCTTT
TRBV10-3	TRBJ1-1	NA	NA	CATLDGREAFF	TGTGCCACCTTGGACGGACGGGAAGCTTTCTTT
TRBV29-1	TRBJ2-1	TRBD2	NA	CSVVAGVAYNEQFF	TGCAGCGTTGTAGCGGGAGTCGCCTACAATGAGCAGTTCTTC
TRBV5-1	TRBJ2-7	NA	NA	CASSLGNGQIYEQYF	TGCGCCAGCAGCTTGGGAAACGGACAGATCTACGAGCAGTACTTC
TRBV12-3/TRBV12-4	TRBJ1-2	TRBD1	NA	CASRRTGGSYYGYTF	TGTGCCAGCAGAAGGACAGGGGGTTCTTACTATGGCTACACCTTC
TRBV12-3/TRBV12-4	TRBJ2-3	NA	NA	CASSPVRLVTSTDTQYF	TGTGCCAGCAGTCCGGTCCGACTAGTCACTAGCACAGATACGCAGTATTTT
TRBV20-1	TRBJ2-1	NA	NA	CSAREGAVNEQFF	TGCAGTGCGAGAGAGGGCGCGGTCAATGAGCAGTTCTTC
TRBV7-2	TRBJ1-1	NA	NA	CASSLMISGRNTEAFF	TGTGCCAGCAGCTTAATGATCAGCGGGCGGAACACTGAAGCTTTCTTT
TRBV29-1	TRBJ1-2	NA	NA	CSVGTGSGGYGYTF	TGCAGCGTAGGCACGGGGTCAGGCGGGTATGGCTACACCTTC
TRBV7-2	TRBJ1-5	NA	NA	CASSPERNQPQHF	TGTGCCAGCAGCCCCGAGCGCAATCAGCCCCAGCATTTT
TRBV5-1	TRBJ1-1	NA	NA	CASSPGGAQSTEAFF	TGCGCCAGCAGCCCGGGGGGGGCTCAGTCCACTGAAGCTTTCTTT
TRBV30	TRBJ2-1	TRBD2	NA	CAWSSSPTSGRPSYNEQFF	TGTGCCTGGAGTTCCTCACCCACTAGCGGGAGGCCCTCCTACAATGAGCAGTTCTTC
TRBV7-2	TRBJ1-1	TRBD1	once	CASRRDRGGTEAFF	TGTGCCAGCAGACGGGACAGGGGAGGCACTGAAGCTTTCTTT
TRBV19	TRBJ1-2	NA	NA	CASSRSGGNYGYTF	TGTGCCAGTAGTCGAAGCGGGGGTAACTATGGCTACACCTTC
TRBV19	TRBJ1-1	NA	NA	CASSATGPWNTEAFF	TGTGCCAGTAGTGCCACCGGGCCCTGGAACACTGAAGCTTTCTTT
TRBV27	TRBJ2-1	NA	NA	CASSASYNEQFF	TGTGCCAGCAGTGCCTCCTACAATGAGCAGTTCTTC
TRBV20-1	TRBJ2-2	TRBD1	NA	CSAAGGQGIGELFF	TGCAGTGCTGCCGGGGGACAGGGGATCGGGGAGCTGTTTTTT
TRBV20-1	TRBJ1-2	NA	NA	CSAGPGGTNYGYTF	TGCAGTGCTGGTCCAGGAGGAACTAACTATGGCTACACCTTC
TRBV24-1	TRBJ2-2	NA	once	CATSEGTGELFF	TGTGCCACCAGTGAGGGGACCGGGGAGCTGTTTTTT
TRBV29-1	TRBJ2-5	TRBD1	NA	CSMSGTVFQETQYF	TGCAGTATGTCCGGGACAGTCTTTCAAGAGACCCAGTACTTC
TRBV13	TRBJ2-1	TRBD1	NA	CASSFRDRGPYEQFF	TGTGCCAGCAGCTTCCGGGACAGGGGGCCGTATGAGCAGTTCTTC
TRBV12-3/TRBV12-4	TRBJ2-3	NA	NA	CASSLAPVETDTQYF	TGTGCCAGCAGTTTAGCGCCGGTAGAGACAGATACGCAGTATTTT
TRBV3-1	TRBJ2-2	TRBD2	NA	CASSQVLAGNTGELFF	TGTGCCAGCAGCCAAGTCCTAGCGGGAAACACCGGGGAGCTGTTTTTT
TRBV2	TRBJ1-1	NA	NA	CASSGSLPNTEAFF	TGTGCCAGCAGTGGAAGTCTACCGAACACTGAAGCTTTCTTT
TRBV20-1	TRBJ2-5	NA	NA	CSAASPGQETQYF	TGCAGTGCTGCGAGTCCGGGACAAGAGACCCAGTACTTC
TRBV25-1	TRBJ1-1	NA	NA	CASSLGATEAFF	TGTGCCAGCAGTCTGGGAGCCACTGAAGCTTTCTTT
TRBV19	TRBJ1-5	TRBD1	NA	CASTHRGTGGHNQPQHF	TGTGCCAGTACCCACCGGGGGACAGGGGGCCACAATCAGCCCCAGCATTTT
TRBV9	TRBJ1-1	NA	NA	CASSYGDGTEAFF	TGTGCCAGCAGCTACGGGGACGGCACTGAAGCTTTCTTT
TRBV7-3	TRBJ1-2	NA	NA	CASSLNQGPNYGYTF	TGTGCCAGCAGCTTAAACCAGGGACCTAACTATGGCTACACCTTC
TRBV6-6	TRBJ2-7	NA	NA	CASKQETYEQYF	TGTGCCAGCAAGCAGGAAACCTACGAGCAGTACTTC
TRBV12-3/TRBV12-4	TRBJ2-7	NA	once	CASSQSGSFINEQYF	TGTGCCAGCAGTCAATCCGGGTCTTTTATCAACGAGCAGTACTTC
TRBV5-1	TRBJ2-7	NA	NA	CASRDTLSYEQYF	TGCGCCAGCCGGGACACGCTATCCTACGAGCAGTACTTC